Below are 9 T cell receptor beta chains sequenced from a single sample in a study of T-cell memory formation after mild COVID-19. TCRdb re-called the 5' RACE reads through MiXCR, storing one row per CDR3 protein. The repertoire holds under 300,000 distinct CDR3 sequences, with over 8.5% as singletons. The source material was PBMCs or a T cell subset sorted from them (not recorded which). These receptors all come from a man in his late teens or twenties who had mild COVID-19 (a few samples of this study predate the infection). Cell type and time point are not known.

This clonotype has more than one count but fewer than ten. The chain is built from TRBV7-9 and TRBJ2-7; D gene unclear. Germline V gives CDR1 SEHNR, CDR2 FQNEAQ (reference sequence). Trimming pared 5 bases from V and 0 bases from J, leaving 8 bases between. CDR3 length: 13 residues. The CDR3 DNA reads TGTGCCAGCAGCCCACGGTACTCCTACGAGCAGTACTTC. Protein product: CASSPRYSYEQYF.

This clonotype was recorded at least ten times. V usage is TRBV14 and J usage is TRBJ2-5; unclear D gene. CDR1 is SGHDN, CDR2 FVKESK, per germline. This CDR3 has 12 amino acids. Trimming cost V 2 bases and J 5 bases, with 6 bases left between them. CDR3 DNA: TGTGCCAGCAGCCAAAATAGGGAGACCCAGTACTTC. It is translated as CASSQNRETQYF.

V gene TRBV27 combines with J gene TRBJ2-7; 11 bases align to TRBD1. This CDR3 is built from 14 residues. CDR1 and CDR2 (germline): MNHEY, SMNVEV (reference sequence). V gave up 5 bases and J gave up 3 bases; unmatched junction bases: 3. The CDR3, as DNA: TGTGCCAGCAGTCCTGGGACAGGGGGCTACGAGCAGTACGTC. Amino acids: CASSPGTGGYEQYV.

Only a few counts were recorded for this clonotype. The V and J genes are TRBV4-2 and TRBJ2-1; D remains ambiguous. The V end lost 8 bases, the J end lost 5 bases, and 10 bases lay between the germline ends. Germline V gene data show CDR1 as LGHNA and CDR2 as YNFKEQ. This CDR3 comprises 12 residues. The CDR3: CASEAMNNEQFF. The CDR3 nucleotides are TGTGCCAGCGAAGCCATGAACAATGAGCAGTTCTTC.

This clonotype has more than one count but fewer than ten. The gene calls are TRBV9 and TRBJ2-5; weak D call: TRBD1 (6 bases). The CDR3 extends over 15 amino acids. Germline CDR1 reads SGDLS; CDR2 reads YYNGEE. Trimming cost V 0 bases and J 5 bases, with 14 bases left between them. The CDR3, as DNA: TGTGCCAGCAGCGTAGTAGGGGGATGGGAGGAGACCCAGTACTTC. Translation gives CASSVVGGWEETQYF.

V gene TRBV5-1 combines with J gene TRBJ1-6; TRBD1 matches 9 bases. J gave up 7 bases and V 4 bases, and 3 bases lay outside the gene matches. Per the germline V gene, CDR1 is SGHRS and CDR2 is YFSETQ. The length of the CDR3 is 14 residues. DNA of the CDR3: TGCGCCAGCAGCGTGGACAGGGGAAATTCACCCCTCCACTTT. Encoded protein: CASSVDRGNSPLHF.

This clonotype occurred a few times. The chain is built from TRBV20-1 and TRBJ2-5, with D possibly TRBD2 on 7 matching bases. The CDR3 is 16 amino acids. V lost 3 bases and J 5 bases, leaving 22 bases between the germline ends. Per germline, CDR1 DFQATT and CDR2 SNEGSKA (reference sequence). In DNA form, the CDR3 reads TGCAGTGCTAGCACAGTAGGAGGGGGGGCCGGGGAGACCCAGTACTTC. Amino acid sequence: CSASTVGGGAGETQYF.

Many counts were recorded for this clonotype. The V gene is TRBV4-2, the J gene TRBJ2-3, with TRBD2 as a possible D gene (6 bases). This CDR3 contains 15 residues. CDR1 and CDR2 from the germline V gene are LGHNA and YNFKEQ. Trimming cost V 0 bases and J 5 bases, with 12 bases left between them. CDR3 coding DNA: TGTGCCAGCAGCCAAGATCGGTGGGGGGTAGATACGCAGTATTTT. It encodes CASSQDRWGVDTQYF.

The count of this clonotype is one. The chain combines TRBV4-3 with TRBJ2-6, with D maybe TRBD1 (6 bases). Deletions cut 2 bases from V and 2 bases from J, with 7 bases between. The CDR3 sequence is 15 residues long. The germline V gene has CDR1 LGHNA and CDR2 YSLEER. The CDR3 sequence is CASSQYRAGANVLTF. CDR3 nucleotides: TGCGCCAGCAGCCAATACAGGGCTGGGGCCAACGTCCTGACTTTC.